The 20 T cell receptor beta chains in this list originate from one sample, sequenced in a study of T cells in Graves' hyperthyroidism and ophthalmopathy. RNA transcripts yielded amplified TCR beta CDR3 regions. TCR CDR3 underwent first-round RT-PCR with the HTBI primer set. TCRdb reprocessed the multiplex PCR reads via MiXCR and lists one record per CDR3 protein. The profile shows around 190,000 distinct CDR3 sequences, around 17% of them singletons. The sequenced sample was blood. The receptors were gathered from a woman in her fifties or sixties with Graves' hyperthyroidism.

This clonotype came up many times. The chain uses TRBV12-3 or TRBV12-4 and TRBJ1-1; no clear D gene. CDR3 length equals 14 residues. Trimming pared 1 base from V and 1 base from J, leaving 7 bases between. The CDR3 coding sequence is TGTGCCAGCAGTTTAGAACAGCCGAACACTGAAGCTTTCTTT. Its translation: CASSLEQPNTEAFF.

This clonotype was seen only a few times. This rearrangement joins TRBV6-5 to TRBJ2-3, with D possibly being TRBD2 (6 bases). Trimming took off 0 bases at V and 4 bases at J, with 11 bases between the two ends. Germline V lookup: CDR1 MNHEY, CDR2 SVGAGI. This CDR3 contains 15 residues. CDR3: CASSYSPGAPDTQYF. CDR3 in DNA: TGTGCCAGCAGTTACTCCCCGGGAGCCCCAGATACGCAGTATTTT.

This clonotype was recorded many times. The chain has TRBV7-9 and TRBJ1-1; D call uncertain. CDR1 SEHNR and CDR2 FQNEAQ come from the germline V gene (reference sequence). This CDR3 spans 13 amino acids. V gave up 2 bases and J gave up 0 bases, with 4 bases separating them. The CDR3 region has the DNA TGTGCCAGCAGCTTATTGATGAACACTGAAGCTTTCTTT. Translating it yields CASSLLMNTEAFF.

Turning to this clonotype: A read error may account for a junction end that differs from germline. The chain employs TRBV27 and TRBJ2-5; the D gene is possibly TRBD2 (7 bases). Per germline, CDR1 MNHEY and CDR2 SMNVEV (reference sequence). This CDR3 contains 16 residues. CDR3 residues: CASSRFLGGGQETRYF. CDR3 sequence (DNA): TGTGCCAGCAGTCGCTTTTTAGGGGGGGGACAAGAGACCCGGTACTTC.

This clonotype came up many times. The chain has TRBV28 and TRBJ2-7, with D perhaps TRBD1 or TRBD2 (5 bases each). V was cut by 8 bases and J by 4 bases, with 9 bases left in between. Germline V gene sequence: CDR1 MDHEN, CDR2 SYDVKM. The CDR3 extends over 11 amino acids. The CDR3: CASSGAYEQYF. The CDR3 DNA reads as TGTGCCAGCTCCGGGGCGTACGAGCAGTACTTC.

This clonotype was observed many times. The gene calls are TRBV12-3 or TRBV12-4 and TRBJ2-7; D is undetermined. V dropped 11 bases and J dropped 4 bases, with 15 bases sitting between them. This CDR3 comprises 12 residues. Here the CDR3 DNA reads TGTGCCTCTTTAAGCCCGGCGTACGAGCAGTACTTC. Its protein is CASLSPAYEQYF.

This clonotype was seen a handful of times. V and J are TRBV3-1 and TRBJ2-3; 12 bases match TRBD2. Germline V lookup: CDR1 LGHDT, CDR2 YNNKEL (reference sequence). The CDR3 loop spans 14 amino acids. V was pared by 4 bases and J by 12 bases, with 8 bases of the junction left unmatched. The DNA for the CDR3 is TGTGCCAGCAGCCTTGGACTAGCGGGAAAGGAACAGTATTTT. It encodes CASSLGLAGKEQYF.

In the case of this clonotype: A read error is possible here, since a much larger clone lies one base away. This chain joins TRBV14 and TRBJ2-1; 13 bases are a match to TRBD2. Per the germline V gene, CDR1 is SGHDN and CDR2 is FVKESK. The trim removed 4 bases at V and 10 bases at J, leaving 10 bases unmatched. This CDR3 region has 16 residues. CDR3: CASSPMILAGGDEQFF. As DNA, the CDR3 is TGTGCCAGCAGCCCTATGATACTAGCGGGAGGGGACGAGCAGTTCTTC.

This clonotype appeared a few times. This sequence joins TRBV20-1 and TRBJ2-1, with 8 bases aligning to TRBD2. Germline CDR1 reads DFQATT; CDR2 reads SNEGSKA (reference sequence). The CDR3 extends over 15 amino acids. V was clipped by 1 base and J by 1 base; unmatched bases: 3. This CDR3 is CSARATSASYNEQFF. The CDR3 bases are TGCAGTGCTAGAGCGACTAGCGCATCCTACAATGAGCAGTTCTTC.

This clonotype has just a few counts. The genes are TRBV3-1 and TRBJ1-1; D is uncertain. The germline gives CDR1 LGHDT, CDR2 YNNKEL (reference sequence). CDR3 length: 13 residues. V lost 0 bases and J 4 bases, leaving 6 bases between the germline ends. The CDR3 reads CASSQERATEAFF. In DNA, the CDR3 is TGTGCCAGCAGCCAAGAGAGGGCCACTGAAGCTTTCTTT.

This clonotype was found many times. V gene TRBV6-1 combines with J gene TRBJ1-5, with TRBD1 matching over 7 bases. This CDR3 comprises 14 residues. Germline loops: CDR1 MNHNS, CDR2 SASEGT. Trimming at V came to 0 bases and at J to 4 bases, leaving 0 bases not matched to a gene. CDR3 sequence: CASSEADRNQPQHF. The CDR3 nucleotides are TGTGCCAGCAGTGAAGCGGACAGGAATCAGCCCCAGCATTTT.

This clonotype was detected many times. This chain uses TRBV30 with TRBJ1-1; no clear D gene. V was cut by 4 bases and J by 0 bases, with 12 bases left in between. This CDR3 is 14 amino acids long. Germline V gene sequence: CDR1 GTSNPN, CDR2 SVGIG (reference sequence). This CDR3 is CAWNVGLLNTEAFF. CDR3 nucleotides: TGTGCCTGGAACGTAGGACTGTTGAACACTGAAGCTTTCTTT.

This clonotype showed up many times. J is TRBJ1-1 and V is TRBV20-1; D possibly corresponds to TRBD1 (6 bases). Germline CDR1 and CDR2: DFQATT and SNEGSKA (reference sequence). With 4 bases removed from V and 1 base from J, the gap between germline ends came to 13 bases. This CDR3 spans 14 amino acids. The chain's CDR3 is CSATKGHKNTEAFF. The CDR3 nucleotides are TGCAGTGCTACTAAGGGACACAAGAACACTGAAGCTTTCTTT.

The chain links TRBV28 to TRBJ1-2; D might be TRBD1 (5 bases). This CDR3 region has 13 residues. Germline V gives CDR1 MDHEN, CDR2 SYDVKM. The V gene lost 1 base and the J gene lost 5 bases, with 8 bases spanning the gap. Written as DNA, the CDR3 is TGTGCCAGCAGTTTATCCCGACAGTATGGCTACACCTTC. Encoded protein: CASSLSRQYGYTF.

This clonotype has only a few counts. This clone may be a read error of a much larger clone one base away. The rearrangement joins TRBV7-8 to TRBJ1-5; TRBD1 agrees at 9 bases. Trimming removed 5 bases from V and 5 bases from J; junction bases left unmatched: 4. This CDR3 is 14 amino acids long. Germline loops: CDR1 SGHVS, CDR2 FQNEAQ. The CDR3 protein is CASSPGTGYQPQHF. The CDR3 DNA is TGTGCCAGCAGCCCCGGGACAGGGTATCAGCCCCAGCATTTT.

There are a few counts of this clonotype. The chain joins TRBV7-6 to TRBJ2-1; D is uncertain. The CDR3 has 14 residues. CDR1 is SGHVS and CDR2 is FNYEAQ in the germline V gene. The V end was cut by 3 bases, the J end by 7 bases, with 13 bases between. CDR3 sequence: CASSFLTLGNEQFF. The CDR3 coding sequence is TGTGCCAGCAGCTTCCTAACCCTGGGAAATGAGCAGTTCTTC.

This clonotype was recorded at least ten times. The DNA of the CDR3 is TGCGCCAGCAGCTTGGGTACTAGCGGCCCCTACGAGCAGTACTTC. This gives the protein CASSLGTSGPYEQYF. The rearrangement uses TRBV5-1 and TRBJ2-7; 8 bases match TRBD2. The CDR3 is made up of 15 amino acids. Germline V CDR1 and CDR2: SGHRS, YFSETQ. The J segment lost 2 bases and the V segment lost 0 bases, leaving 4 bases of the junction unmatched. Complete variable domain (other parts from reference TRBV5-1 and TRBJ2-7): KAGVTQTPRYLIKTRGQQVTLSCSPISGHRSVSWYQQTPGQGLQFLFEYFSETQRNKGNFPGRFSGRQFSNSRSEMNVSTLELGDSALYLCASSLGTSGPYEQYFGPGTRLTVT.

There are many counts of this clonotype. The rearrangement uses TRBV30 and TRBJ1-2, with TRBD1 matching 9 bases. Germline-derived CDR1 and CDR2 are GTSNPN and SVGIG (reference sequence). CDR3 length: 15 residues. V lost 4 bases to trimming and J lost 0 bases; unmatched junction nucleotides: 6. This chain's CDR3 is CAWNGQGLTNYGYTF. DNA of the CDR3: TGTGCCTGGAACGGACAGGGGCTAACTAACTATGGCTACACCTTC.

As to this clonotype: A read error may be the cause here, since a much bigger clone is one base away. CDR3 nucleotides: TGTGCCAGCAGCTTAGTAACCAGCTCCTACGAGCAGTTCTTC. Residues: CASSLVTSSYEQFF. The chain has TRBV7-9 and TRBJ2-7; the D is unclear. The tail of the sequence fits TRBJ2-1 better, so the J call may be wrong. The CDR3 contains 14 residues. Germline-derived CDR1 and CDR2 are SEHNR and FQNEAQ (reference sequence).

V usage is TRBV12-3 or TRBV12-4 and J usage is TRBJ2-3; 7 nucleotides agree with TRBD2. V shed 7 bases and J 2 bases; nucleotides not matched to a gene: 6. This CDR3 has 14 amino acids. CDR3 residues: CASNAGAPTDTQYF. For the CDR3, the DNA is TGTGCCAGCAACGCGGGAGCCCCCACAGATACGCAGTATTTT.